This entry is about one T cell receptor (beta chain). Antigen: not known. Treatment indicated: 15 to 20 received Ad26.COV2.S at low or high dose, single or two shots; 5 received placebo; per-sample allocation not given. Samples were taken on day 63 after the first vaccine or placebo injection. This specimen belongs to a study of Ad26.COV2.S vaccination and SARS-CoV-2 variants. Study background: By the intramuscular route, Ad26.COV2.S was given once, or twice 56 days apart. Whole-study results and caveats: Non-spike TCR breadth was similar in vaccine and placebo recipients.

The germline V gene has CDR1 KGHSH and CDR2 LQKENI. The CDR3 loop spans 12 amino acids. The V end was cut by 5 bases, the J end by 4 bases, with 9 bases between. The method was immunoSEQ multiplex PCR; TCRdb's version includes in-frame clones alone and lacks a portion of them. The data contain a few hundred thousand clones, about four fifths of them singletons. This chain uses TRBV18 with TRBJ2-7; possibly TRBD1 for D (5 bases). The receptor was derived from a person aged 18-65 years who received the Ad26.COV2.S COVID-19 vaccine or a placebo. Sequencing used peripheral blood, obtained in a trial of Ad26.COV2.S vaccine versus placebo. Here the CDR3 DNA reads TGTGCCAGCTCAGACGACAGTTACGAGCAGTACTTC. Protein sequence: CASSDDSYEQYF. The variable domain in full, with the rest retrieved from reference TRBV18 and TRBJ2-7, is NAGVMQNPRHLVRRRGQEARLRCSPMKGHSHVYWYRQLPEEGLKFMVYLQKENIIDESGMPKERFSAEFPKEGPSILRIQQVVRGDSAAYFCASSDDSYEQYFGPGTRLTVT.